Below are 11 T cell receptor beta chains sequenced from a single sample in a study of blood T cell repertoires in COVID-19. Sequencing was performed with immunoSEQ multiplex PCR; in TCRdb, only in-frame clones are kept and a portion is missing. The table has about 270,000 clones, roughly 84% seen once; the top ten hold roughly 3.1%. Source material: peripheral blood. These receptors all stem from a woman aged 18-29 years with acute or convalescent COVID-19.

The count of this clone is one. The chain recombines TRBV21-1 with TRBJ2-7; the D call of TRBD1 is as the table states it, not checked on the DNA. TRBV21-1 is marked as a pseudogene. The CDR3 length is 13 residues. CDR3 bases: TGTGCCAGCAGCAACAACAGGGACTACGAGCAGTACTTC. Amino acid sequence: CASSNNRDYEQYF.

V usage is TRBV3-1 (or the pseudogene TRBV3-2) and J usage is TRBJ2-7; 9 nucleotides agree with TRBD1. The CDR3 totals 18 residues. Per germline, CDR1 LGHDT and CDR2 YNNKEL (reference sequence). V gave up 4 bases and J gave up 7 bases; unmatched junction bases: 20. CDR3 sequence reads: CASSPKLTWDRATREQYF. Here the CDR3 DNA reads TGTGCCAGCAGCCCGAAGTTAACCTGGGACAGGGCGACTCGAGAGCAGTACTTC.

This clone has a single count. For the CDR3, the DNA is TGTGCCTGGAGTGTACGTGGGGGGGAGACCCAGTACTTC. Protein: CAWSVRGGETQYF. The chain has TRBV30 and TRBJ2-5; D is perhaps TRBD2 (6 bases). V lost 0 bases, J lost 5 bases, and 10 bases lay in between. The CDR3 has 13 amino acids. Per germline, CDR1 GTSNPN and CDR2 SVGIG (reference sequence).

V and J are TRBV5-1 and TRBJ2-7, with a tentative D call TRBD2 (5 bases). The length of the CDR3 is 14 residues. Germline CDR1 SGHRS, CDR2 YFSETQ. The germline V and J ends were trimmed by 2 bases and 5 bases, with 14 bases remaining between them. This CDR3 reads CASSLEGPRDEQYF. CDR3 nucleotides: TGCGCCAGCAGCTTAGAGGGCCCAAGGGACGAGCAGTACTTC. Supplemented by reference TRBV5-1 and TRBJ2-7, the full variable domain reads KAGVTQTPRYLIKTRGQQVTLSCSPISGHRSVSWYQQTPGQGLQFLFEYFSETQRNKGNFPGRFSGRQFSNSRSEMNVSTLELGDSALYLCASSLEGPRDEQYFGPGTRLTVT.

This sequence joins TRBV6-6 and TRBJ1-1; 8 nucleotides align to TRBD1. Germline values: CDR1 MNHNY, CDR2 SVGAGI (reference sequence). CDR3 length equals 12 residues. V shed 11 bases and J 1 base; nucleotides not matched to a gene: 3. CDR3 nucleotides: TGTGCCGGAGGGACAGGGAACACTGAAGCTTTCTTT. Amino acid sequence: CAGGTGNTEAFF.

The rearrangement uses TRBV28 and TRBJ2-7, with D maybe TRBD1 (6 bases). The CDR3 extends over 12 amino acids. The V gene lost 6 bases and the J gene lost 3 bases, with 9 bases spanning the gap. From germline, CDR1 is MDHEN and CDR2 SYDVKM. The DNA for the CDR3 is TGTGCCAGCAGCAAACAGGGCTACGAGCAGTACTTC. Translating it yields CASSKQGYEQYF.

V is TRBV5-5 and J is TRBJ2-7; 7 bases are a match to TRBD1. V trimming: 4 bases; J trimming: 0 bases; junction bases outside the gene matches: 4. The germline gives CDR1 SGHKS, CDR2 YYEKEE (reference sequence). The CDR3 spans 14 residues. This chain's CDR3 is CASSPGTDSYEQYF. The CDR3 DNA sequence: TGTGCCAGCAGCCCCGGGACAGACTCCTACGAGCAGTACTTC.

In DNA form, the CDR3 reads TGTGCCAGCACCCCCAGGACTAGCGGAAATGAGCAGTTCTTC. Translation gives CASTPRTSGNEQFF. J is TRBJ2-1 and V is TRBV6-6, with 10 bases lining up with TRBD2. The CDR3 length is 14 residues. The trim removed 7 bases at V and 7 bases at J, leaving 7 bases unmatched. CDR1 is MNHNY and CDR2 is SVGAGI in the germline V gene (reference sequence).

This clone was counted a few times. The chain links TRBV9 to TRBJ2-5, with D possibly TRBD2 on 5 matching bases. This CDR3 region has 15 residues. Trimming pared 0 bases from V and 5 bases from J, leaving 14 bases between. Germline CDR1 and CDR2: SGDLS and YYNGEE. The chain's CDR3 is CASSVDPGSGETQYF. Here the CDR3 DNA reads TGTGCCAGCAGCGTAGATCCAGGATCGGGGGAGACCCAGTACTTC. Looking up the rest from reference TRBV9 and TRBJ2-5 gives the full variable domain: DSGVTQTPKHLITATGQRVTLRCSPRSGDLSVYWYQQSLDQGLQFLIQYYNGEERAKGNILERFSAQQFPDLHSELNLSSLELGDSALYFCASSVDPGSGETQYFGPGTRLLVL.

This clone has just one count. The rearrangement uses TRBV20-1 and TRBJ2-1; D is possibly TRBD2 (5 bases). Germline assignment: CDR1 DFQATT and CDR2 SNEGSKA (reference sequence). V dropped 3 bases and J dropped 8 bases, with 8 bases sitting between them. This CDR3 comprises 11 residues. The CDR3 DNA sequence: TGCAGTGCTAGTAGCGTAGATGAGCAGTTCTTC. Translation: CSASSVDEQFF.

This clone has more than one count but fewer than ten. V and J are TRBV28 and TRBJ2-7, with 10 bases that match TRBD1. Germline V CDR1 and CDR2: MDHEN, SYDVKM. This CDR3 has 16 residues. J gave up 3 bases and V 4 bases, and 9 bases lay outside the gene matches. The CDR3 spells CASSSTGTGERYEQYF. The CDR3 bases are TGTGCCAGCAGTTCTACCGGGACAGGGGAGCGCTACGAGCAGTACTTC.